This T cell receptor beta chain comes out of a study of T cell repertoires in aging, cancer and after chemotherapy. In the study overall: Glioblastoma patients receiving temozolomide-based therapy gave paired samples before and after chemotherapy.

A mixed TRB-A/B primer pool amplified rearranged TRB by multiplex touch-down PCR. One entry per CDR3 protein, called by TCRdb with MiXCR from the multiplex PCR reads. The sample shows about 2,900 distinct CDR3 sequences, about 23% of them seen only once. This clonotype was seen only a few times. Germline CDR1 reads SGHTA; CDR2 reads FQGNSA. Deletions cut 2 bases from V and 2 bases from J, with 11 bases between. This CDR3 contains 15 residues. The template was genomic DNA from peripheral blood, not RNA. The clonotype comes from a human donor with a solid tumor. The chain uses TRBV7-2 and TRBJ2-3, with D tentatively TRBD1 (6 bases). The specimen was blood. CDR3 sequence (DNA): TGTGCCAGCAGCTTATGGGACACTTACACAGATACGCAGTATTTT. Translating it yields CASSLWDTYTDTQYF.